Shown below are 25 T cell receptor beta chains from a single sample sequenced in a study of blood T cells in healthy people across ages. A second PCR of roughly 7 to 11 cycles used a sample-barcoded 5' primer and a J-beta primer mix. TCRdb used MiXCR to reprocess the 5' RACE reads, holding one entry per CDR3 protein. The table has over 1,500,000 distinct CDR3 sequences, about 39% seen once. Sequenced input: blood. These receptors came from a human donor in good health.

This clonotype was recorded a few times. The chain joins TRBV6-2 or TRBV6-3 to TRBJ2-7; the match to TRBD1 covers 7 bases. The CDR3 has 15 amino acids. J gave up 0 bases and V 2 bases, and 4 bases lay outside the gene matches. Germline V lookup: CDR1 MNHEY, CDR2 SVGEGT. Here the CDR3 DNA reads TGTGCCAGCAGTTACCCCCAGGGGGACTCCTACGAGCAGTACTTC. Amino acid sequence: CASSYPQGDSYEQYF.

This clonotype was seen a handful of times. The CDR3 loop reads CATSDRLATSTDTQYF. In nucleotides, the CDR3 is TGTGCCACCAGTGATCGACTAGCGACTAGCACAGATACGCAGTATTTT. The chain combines TRBV24-1 with TRBJ2-3; TRBD2 agrees at 8 bases. CDR1 is KGHDR, CDR2 SFDVKD, per germline. J lost 0 bases, V lost 3 bases, and 4 bases had no gene match. CDR3 length equals 16 residues.

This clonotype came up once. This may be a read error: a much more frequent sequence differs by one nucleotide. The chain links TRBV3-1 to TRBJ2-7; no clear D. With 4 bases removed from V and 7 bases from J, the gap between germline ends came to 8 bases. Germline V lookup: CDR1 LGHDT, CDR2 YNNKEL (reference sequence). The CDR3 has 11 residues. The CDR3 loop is CASSLDWEQYF. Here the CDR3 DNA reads TGTGCCAGCAGCCTCGACTGGGAGCAGTACTTC.

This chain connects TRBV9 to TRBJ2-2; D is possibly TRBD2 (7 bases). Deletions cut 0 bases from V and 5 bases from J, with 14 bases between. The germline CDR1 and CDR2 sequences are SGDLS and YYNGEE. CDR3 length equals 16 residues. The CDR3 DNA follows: TGTGCCAGCAGCGTAGGCGGGGGCCCCGGAACCGGGGAGCTGTTTTTT. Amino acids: CASSVGGGPGTGELFF.

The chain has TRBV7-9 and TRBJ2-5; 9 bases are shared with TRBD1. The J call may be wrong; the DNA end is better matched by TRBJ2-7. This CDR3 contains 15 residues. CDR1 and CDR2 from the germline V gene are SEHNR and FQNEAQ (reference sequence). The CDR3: CASSLEGQGNHEQYF. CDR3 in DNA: TGTGCCAGCAGCTTAGAGGGACAGGGTAACCACGAGCAGTACTTC.

The CDR3 nucleotides are TGCAGTGCTAGAGATGGTTACAGTCCATACACAGATACGCAGTATTTT. It codes for CSARDGYSPYTDTQYF. This chain uses TRBV20-1 with TRBJ2-3; D remains ambiguous. CDR1 and CDR2 from the germline V gene are DFQATT and SNEGSKA (reference sequence). V was trimmed by 0 bases and J by 2 bases, leaving 15 bases between them. This CDR3 has 16 amino acids.

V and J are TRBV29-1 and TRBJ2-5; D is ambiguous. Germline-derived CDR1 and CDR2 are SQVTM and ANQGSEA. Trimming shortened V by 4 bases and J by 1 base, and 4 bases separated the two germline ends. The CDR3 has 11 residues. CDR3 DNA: TGCAGCGTTGTCAGCCAAGAGACCCAGTACTTC. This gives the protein CSVVSQETQYF. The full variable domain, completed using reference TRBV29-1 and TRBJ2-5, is SAVISQKPSRDICQRGTSLTIQCQVDSQVTMMFWYRQQPGQSLTLIATANQGSEATYESGFVIDKFPISRPNLTFSTLTVSNMSPEDSSIYLCSVVSQETQYFGPGTRLLVL.

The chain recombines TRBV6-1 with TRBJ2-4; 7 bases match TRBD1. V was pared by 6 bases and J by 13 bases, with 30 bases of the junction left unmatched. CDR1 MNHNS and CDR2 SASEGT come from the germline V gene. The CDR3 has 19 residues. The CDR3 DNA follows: TGTGCCAGCAGCCCTATAACTGAAACCGGGACAGAGTCCTACAATGAGCAGTACTTC. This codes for CASSPITETGTESYNEQYF.

Here the CDR3 DNA reads TGTGCCAGCAGCCAAGATAGGTCCAATCAATACTCTGGGGCCAACGTCCTGACTTTC. Its protein is CASSQDRSNQYSGANVLTF. The rearrangement links TRBV4-2 to TRBJ2-6, with D unclear. Trimming removed 0 bases from V and 0 bases from J, with 15 bases in between. Germline CDR1 reads LGHNA; CDR2 reads YNFKEQ. The CDR3 sequence is 19 residues long.

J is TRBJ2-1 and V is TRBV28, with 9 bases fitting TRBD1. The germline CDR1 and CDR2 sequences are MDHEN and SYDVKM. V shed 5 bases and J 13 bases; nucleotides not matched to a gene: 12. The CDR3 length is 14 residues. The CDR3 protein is CASSIRSGQGLQFF. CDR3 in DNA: TGTGCCAGCAGTATAAGATCGGGACAGGGATTACAGTTCTTC.

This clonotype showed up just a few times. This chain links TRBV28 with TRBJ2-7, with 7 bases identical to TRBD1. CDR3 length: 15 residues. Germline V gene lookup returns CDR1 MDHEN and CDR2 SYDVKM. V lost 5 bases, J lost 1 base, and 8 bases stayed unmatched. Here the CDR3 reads CASSVLGTASYEQYF. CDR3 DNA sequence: TGTGCCAGCAGTGTTCTGGGGACAGCGTCCTACGAGCAGTACTTC.

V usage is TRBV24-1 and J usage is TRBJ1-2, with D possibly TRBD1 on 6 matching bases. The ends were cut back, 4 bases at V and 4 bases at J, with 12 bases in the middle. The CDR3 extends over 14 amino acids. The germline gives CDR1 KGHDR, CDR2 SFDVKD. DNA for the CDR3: TGTGCCACCAGTGACGGAGGACAGCTCTATGGCTACACCTTC. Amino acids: CATSDGGQLYGYTF.

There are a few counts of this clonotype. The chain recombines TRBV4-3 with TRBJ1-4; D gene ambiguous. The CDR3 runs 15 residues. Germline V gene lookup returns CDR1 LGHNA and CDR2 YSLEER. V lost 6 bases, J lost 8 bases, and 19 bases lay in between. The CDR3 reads CASSDGSGLKEKLFF. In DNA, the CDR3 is TGCGCCAGCAGTGACGGTTCGGGGTTAAAGGAAAAACTGTTTTTT.

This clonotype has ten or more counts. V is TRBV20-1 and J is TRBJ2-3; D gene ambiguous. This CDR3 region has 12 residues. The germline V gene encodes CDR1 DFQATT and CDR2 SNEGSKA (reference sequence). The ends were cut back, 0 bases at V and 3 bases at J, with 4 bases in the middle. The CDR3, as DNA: TGCAGTGCTAGAGAAGCAACAGATACGCAGTATTTT. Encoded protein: CSAREATDTQYF.

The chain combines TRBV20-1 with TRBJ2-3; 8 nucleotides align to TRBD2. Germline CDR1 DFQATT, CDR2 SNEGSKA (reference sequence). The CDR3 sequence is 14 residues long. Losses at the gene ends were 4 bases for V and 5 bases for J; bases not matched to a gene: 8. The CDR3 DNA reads TGCAGTGCTAAGTCGGGGGGGGGTGGAGATACGCAGTATTTT. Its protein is CSAKSGGGGDTQYF.

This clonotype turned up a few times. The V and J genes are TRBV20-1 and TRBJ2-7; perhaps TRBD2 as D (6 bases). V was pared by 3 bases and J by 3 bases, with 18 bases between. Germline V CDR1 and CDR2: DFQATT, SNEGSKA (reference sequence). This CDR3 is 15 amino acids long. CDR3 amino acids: CSASSVTRALYEQYF. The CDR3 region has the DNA TGCAGTGCTAGCTCGGTGACTAGGGCGCTCTACGAGCAGTACTTC.

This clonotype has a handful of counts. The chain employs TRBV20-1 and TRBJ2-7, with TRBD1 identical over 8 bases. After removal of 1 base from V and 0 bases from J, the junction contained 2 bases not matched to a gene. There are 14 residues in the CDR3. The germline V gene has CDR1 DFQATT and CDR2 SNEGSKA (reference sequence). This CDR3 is CSARAGGASYEQYF. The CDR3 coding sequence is TGCAGTGCTAGAGCAGGGGGCGCCTCCTACGAGCAGTACTTC.

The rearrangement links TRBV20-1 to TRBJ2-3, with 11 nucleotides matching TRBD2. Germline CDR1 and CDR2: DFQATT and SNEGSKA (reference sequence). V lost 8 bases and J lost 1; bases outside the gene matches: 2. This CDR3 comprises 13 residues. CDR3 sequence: CSSLAGGTDTQYF. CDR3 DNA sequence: TGCAGTTCACTAGCGGGGGGCACAGATACGCAGTATTTT.

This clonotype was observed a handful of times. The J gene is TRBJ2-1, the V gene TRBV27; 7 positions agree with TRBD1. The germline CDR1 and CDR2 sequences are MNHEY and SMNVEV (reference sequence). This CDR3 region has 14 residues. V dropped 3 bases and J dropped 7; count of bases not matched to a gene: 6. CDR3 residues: CASSLHRGANEQFF. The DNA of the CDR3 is TGTGCCAGCAGTTTGCACAGGGGTGCGAATGAGCAGTTCTTC.

The CDR3 loop is CASSQPGLRLIHGYTF. DNA for the CDR3: TGTGCCAGCAGCCAACCAGGCCTCAGGCTGATTCATGGCTACACCTTC. V gene TRBV4-2 combines with J gene TRBJ1-2, with no clear D. There are 16 residues in the CDR3. V gave up 2 bases and J gave up 6 bases, with 19 bases separating them. In germline, CDR1 is LGHNA, CDR2 YNFKEQ.

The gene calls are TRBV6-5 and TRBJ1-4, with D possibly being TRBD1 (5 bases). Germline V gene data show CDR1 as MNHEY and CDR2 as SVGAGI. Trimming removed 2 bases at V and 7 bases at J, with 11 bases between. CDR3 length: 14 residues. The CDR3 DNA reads TGTGCCAGCAGTTACAGAGGACACCCTGAAAAACTGTTTTTT. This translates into CASSYRGHPEKLFF.

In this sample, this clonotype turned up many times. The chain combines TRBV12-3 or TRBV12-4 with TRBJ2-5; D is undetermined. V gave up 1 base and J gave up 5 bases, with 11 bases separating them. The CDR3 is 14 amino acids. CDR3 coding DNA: TGTGCCAGCAGTTTAGAAGTCTTTGGGGAGACCCAGTACTTC. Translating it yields CASSLEVFGETQYF.

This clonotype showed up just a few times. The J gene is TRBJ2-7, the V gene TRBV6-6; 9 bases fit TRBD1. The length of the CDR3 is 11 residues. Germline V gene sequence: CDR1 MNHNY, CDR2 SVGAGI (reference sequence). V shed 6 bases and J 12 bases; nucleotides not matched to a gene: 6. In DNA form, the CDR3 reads TGTGCCAGCAGCCCAGGGACAGGGACGTACTTC. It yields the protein CASSPGTGTYF.

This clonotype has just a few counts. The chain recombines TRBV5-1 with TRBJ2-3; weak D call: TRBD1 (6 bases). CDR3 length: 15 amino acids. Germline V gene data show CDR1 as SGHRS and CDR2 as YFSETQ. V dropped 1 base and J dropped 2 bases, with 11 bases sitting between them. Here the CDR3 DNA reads TGCGCCAGCAGCTTGACAGGGACCCTCACAGATACGCAGTATTTT. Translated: CASSLTGTLTDTQYF.

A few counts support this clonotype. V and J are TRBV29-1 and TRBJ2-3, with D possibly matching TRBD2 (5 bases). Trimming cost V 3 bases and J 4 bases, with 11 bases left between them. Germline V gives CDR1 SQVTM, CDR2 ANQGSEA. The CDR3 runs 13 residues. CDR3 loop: CSVEGPEADTQYF. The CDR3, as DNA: TGCAGCGTTGAGGGTCCGGAGGCAGATACGCAGTATTTT.